Following are 4 T cell receptor beta chains from one sample sequenced in a study of T cell responses to AZD1222 COVID-19 vaccine. TCRdb's table, derived via immunoSEQ multiplex PCR, lists solely in-frame clones and lacks some. The table lists 110,000 to 150,000 clones, around nine tenths of them singletons. Sequenced material: peripheral blood, taken on day 0 of AZD1222 vaccination. The receptors originated from an adult in good health.

The rearrangement uses TRBV3-1 (or the pseudogene TRBV3-2) and TRBJ1-1; tentatively, D is TRBD1 (6 bases). Germline lookup yields CDR1 LGHDT and CDR2 YNNKEL (reference sequence). V lost 3 bases to trimming and J lost 1 base, with 9 bases between them. The CDR3 spans 14 residues. The CDR3 DNA follows: TGTGCCAGCAGCCACGGGACATCGAACACTGAAGCTTTCTTT. Its translation: CASSHGTSNTEAFF.

This clone was picked up a small number of times. The gene calls are TRBV4-2 and TRBJ2-2, with TRBD2 identical over 10 bases. V dropped 3 bases and J dropped 5; count of bases not matched to a gene: 6. Germline lookup yields CDR1 LGHNA and CDR2 YNFKEQ. The CDR3 has 16 residues. The CDR3 here is CASSQRAGGETGELFF. The CDR3 DNA reads as TGTGCCAGCAGCCAGAGAGCGGGAGGGGAAACCGGGGAGCTGTTTTTT.

The V and J genes are TRBV18 and TRBJ2-7; D might be TRBD2 (6 bases). V was trimmed by 6 bases and J by 4 bases, leaving 13 bases between them. The CDR3 is made up of 13 amino acids. Germline CDR1 KGHSH, CDR2 LQKENI. Here the CDR3 reads CASSPRRGYEQYF. CDR3 coding DNA: TGTGCCAGCTCCCCCCGGCGGGGATACGAGCAGTACTTC.

V and J are TRBV5-1 and TRBJ1-1; D gene uncertain. The ends were cut back, 0 bases at V and 0 bases at J, with 3 bases in the middle. Germline values: CDR1 SGHRS, CDR2 YFSETQ. The CDR3 consists of 13 residues. The CDR3 DNA sequence: TGCGCCAGCAGCTTGGGAGTGAACACTGAAGCTTTCTTT. Translation gives CASSLGVNTEAFF.